Listed below are T cell receptor beta chains from one sample, sequenced in a study of immune characterization of retroperitoneal liposarcoma. From the PCR reads, TCRdb called clonotypes with MiXCR, one entry per CDR3 protein. The sample lists under 20,000 distinct CDR3 sequences, approximately 35% occurring once. Sequencing was carried out using blood. The receptors here all came from a male donor with retroperitoneal liposarcoma. CDR3s include the opening cysteine and the closing phenylalanine or tryptophan. A D gene is named only where the DNA matches it firmly. Size is stated for part of the rows, as once, few or many counts, or as a class when the clone is expanded.

J gene | clone size | V gene | D gene | CDR3 protein | CDR3 DNA
TRBJ2-7 | . | TRBV4-1 | TRBD1 | CASSRTTEDRSHEQYF | TGCGCCAGCAGCCGCACCACCGAGGACAGGTCCCACGAGCAGTACTTC
TRBJ2-3 | . | TRBV10-1 | . | CASSETGSGDTQYF | TGCGCCAGCAGTGAGACGGGGTCTGGGGATACGCAGTATTTT
TRBJ2-1 | many | TRBV12-3/TRBV12-4 | TRBD2 | CASSYETSGRNNEQFF | TGTGCCAGCAGCTATGAGACTAGCGGGAGAAACAATGAGCAGTTCTTC
TRBJ2-5 | once | TRBV4-1 | . | CASSQGVPGTQYF | TGCGCCAGCAGCCAAGGGGTGCCTGGGACCCAGTACTTC
TRBJ1-6 | . | TRBV19 | . | CASTRKGVNSPLHF | TGTGCCAGTACCAGAAAGGGGGTTAATTCACCCCTCCACTTT
TRBJ1-2 | . | TRBV27 | TRBD1 | CASSWGQGVDGYTF | TGTGCCAGCAGTTGGGGACAGGGGGTGGATGGCTACACCTTC
TRBJ2-2 | once | TRBV6-1 | . | CASREGTSQTGELFF | TGTGCCAGCAGAGAGGGGACCTCTCAAACCGGGGAGCTGTTTTTT
TRBJ2-7 | . | TRBV6-6 | . | CASRYGTDVYEQYF | TGTGCCAGCAGATACGGGACGGATGTTTACGAGCAGTACTTC
TRBJ2-3 | many | TRBV11-2 | TRBD2 | CASSFSGRRTDTQYF | TGTGCCAGCAGCTTTAGCGGGAGGCGCACAGATACGCAGTATTTT
TRBJ2-2 | . | TRBV10-3 | . | CAIGGWSTGELFF | TGTGCCATTGGGGGATGGTCTACCGGGGAGCTGTTTTTT
TRBJ2-2 | few | TRBV9 | . | CASSVGGNANTGELFF | TGTGCCAGCAGCGTCGGCGGGAACGCGAACACCGGGGAGCTGTTTTTT
TRBJ1-1 | few | TRBV7-8 | . | CASSLAIIFGQNTEAFF | TGTGCCAGCAGCTTAGCGATAATTTTCGGACAGAACACTGAAGCTTTCTTT
TRBJ2-5 | few | TRBV4-1 | TRBD2 | CASSQLAGGRETQYF | TGCGCCAGCAGCCAGCTAGCGGGAGGTAGGGAGACCCAGTACTTC
TRBJ2-7 | . | TRBV6-8 | . | CASSYLGSRTYEQYF | TGTGCCAGCAGTTACCTGGGTAGCCGGACCTACGAGCAGTACTTC
TRBJ2-3 | medium-sized | TRBV6-1 | . | CASSESITDTQYF | TGTGCCAGCAGTGAAAGTATCACAGATACGCAGTATTTT
TRBJ2-7 | . | TRBV4-1 | . | CASSQVGNYEQYF | TGCGCCAGCAGCCAAGTAGGAAACTACGAGCAGTACTTC
TRBJ2-7 | . | TRBV18 | . | CASSPQEWGAEQYF | TGTGCCAGCTCACCACAGGAGTGGGGGGCCGAGCAGTACTTC
TRBJ2-2 | . | TRBV11-1 | . | CASSLSLGTGELFF | TGTGCCAGCAGCTTATCTTTGGGCACCGGGGAGCTGTTTTTT
TRBJ2-1 | . | TRBV27 | . | CASSFWGRTSYKEQFF | TGTGCCAGCAGTTTCTGGGGGAGAACCTCCTACAAGGAGCAGTTCTTC
TRBJ1-5 | many | TRBV27 | . | CASSPPLAGANQPQHF | TGTGCCAGCAGTCCCCCGTTGGCGGGGGCTAATCAGCCCCAGCATTTT
TRBJ2-3 | . | TRBV5-3 | TRBD2 | CASSLRGVDTQYF | TGTGCCAGCAGCTTGCGGGGGGTTGATACGCAGTATTTT
TRBJ2-5 | . | TRBV7-6 | . | CASSFSTGETQYF | TGTGCCAGCAGCTTTTCGACTGGGGAGACCCAGTACTTC
TRBJ2-4 | few | TRBV7-3 | TRBD2 | CASSLFSGDYNEQYF | TGTGCCAGCAGCTTATTTAGCGGGGACTACAATGAGCAGTACTTC
TRBJ2-4 | . | TRBV11-2 | . | CASSPRHNEQYF | TGTGCCAGCAGCCCCAGGCACAATGAGCAGTACTTC
TRBJ1-1 | few | TRBV6-5 | . | CASGRFMNTEAFF | TGTGCCAGCGGACGGTTCATGAACACTGAAGCTTTCTTT
TRBJ2-1 | medium-sized | TRBV27 | TRBD2 | CASSIGLAPNEQFF | TGTGCCAGCAGTATTGGACTAGCTCCCAATGAGCAGTTCTTC
TRBJ2-3 | few | TRBV27 | TRBD2 | CASSLSSGGAPTDTQYF | TGTGCCAGCAGTTTATCCAGCGGGGGGGCCCCCACAGATACGCAGTATTTT
TRBJ2-3 | medium-sized | TRBV27 | TRBD2 | CASSFGLAGTDTQYF | TGTGCCAGCAGTTTTGGACTAGCGGGCACAGATACGCAGTATTTT
TRBJ2-3 | medium-sized | TRBV27 | . | CASSSYTSWRDTQYF | TGTGCCAGCAGTTCATATACTAGCTGGAGAGATACGCAGTATTTT
TRBJ2-3 | . | TRBV27 | TRBD2 | CASSPLGSGSIDTQYF | TGTGCCAGCAGTCCCCTGGGTAGCGGGAGCATCGATACGCAGTATTTT
TRBJ2-7 | . | TRBV19 | . | CASSPYRGLYNEQYF | TGTGCCAGTTCTCCTTACAGGGGACTCTACAATGAGCAGTACTTC
TRBJ2-7 | few | TRBV10-2 | TRBD2 | CASREGLAVSYEQYF | TGCGCCAGCAGAGAAGGACTAGCGGTCTCCTACGAGCAGTACTTC
TRBJ2-4 | once | TRBV27 | . | CASSSPRGRPDNEQYF | TGTGCCAGCAGTAGCCCGAGGGGACGCCCCGACAATGAGCAGTACTTC
TRBJ2-7 | . | TRBV6-1 | . | CASTELPPPLHF | TGTGCCAGCACCGAACTCCCCCCCCCCCTCCACTTC
TRBJ2-5 | few | TRBV27 | TRBD2 | CASSPRTSGETQYF | TGTGCCAGCAGTCCACGGACTAGCGGAGAGACCCAGTACTTC
TRBJ2-1 | many | TRBV6-6 | TRBD2 | CASSYSPPRGVYNEQFF | TGTGCCAGCAGTTACTCCCCTCCGCGGGGGGTCTACAATGAGCAGTTCTTC
TRBJ2-7 | . | TRBV12-3/TRBV12-4 | . | CASSLRQSLGEQYF | TGTGCCAGCAGTTTAAGACAGAGCCTAGGGGAGCAGTACTTC
TRBJ2-3 | few | TRBV4-1 | . | CASSQDSLADTDTQYF | TGCGCCAGCAGCCAAGATTCCCTAGCAGACACAGATACGCAGTATTTT
TRBJ2-1 | . | TRBV10-2 | . | CASSESFNEQFF | TGCGCCAGCAGTGAGTCGTTTAATGAGCAGTTCTTC
TRBJ2-1 | . | TRBV11-2 | TRBD2 | CASSFFARGGPYNEQFF | TGTGCCAGCAGCTTCTTCGCTCGGGGAGGGCCCTACAATGAGCAGTTCTTC
TRBJ2-7 | many | TRBV12-5 | . | CASGRQTYEQYF | TGTGCTAGTGGGAGACAGACCTACGAGCAGTACTTC
TRBJ2-1 | many | TRBV12-3/TRBV12-4 | TRBD2 | CATRLAGFNNEQFF | TGTGCCACCCGATTAGCGGGCTTTAACAATGAGCAGTTCTTC
TRBJ2-1 | . | TRBV11-2 | . | CASSLDYGDRLQETQFF | TGTGCCAGCAGCTTAGACTACGGAGACAGGCTACAAGAGACCCAGTTCTTC
TRBJ1-5 | few | TRBV11-3 | . | CASSFGRVSQPQHF | TGTGCCAGCAGCTTTGGTAGGGTCAGTCAGCCCCAGCATTTT
TRBJ2-1 | many | TRBV6-1 | TRBD2 | CASSEVHSGGSANEQFF | TGTGCCAGCAGTGAAGTGCATAGCGGGGGGTCAGCTAATGAGCAGTTCTTC
TRBJ2-7 | many | TRBV6-1 | TRBD2 | CASSPGLGAYEQYF | TGTGCCAGCAGCCCGGGACTAGGAGCCTACGAGCAGTACTTC
TRBJ2-1 | many | TRBV11-1 | TRBD1 | CASTPWTGNNEQFF | TGTGCCAGCACCCCTTGGACAGGCAACAATGAGCAGTTCTTC
TRBJ2-5 | few | TRBV7-7 | . | CASSRDLMRETQYF | TGTGCTAGCAGCCGGGACCTCATGCGAGAGACCCAGTACTTC